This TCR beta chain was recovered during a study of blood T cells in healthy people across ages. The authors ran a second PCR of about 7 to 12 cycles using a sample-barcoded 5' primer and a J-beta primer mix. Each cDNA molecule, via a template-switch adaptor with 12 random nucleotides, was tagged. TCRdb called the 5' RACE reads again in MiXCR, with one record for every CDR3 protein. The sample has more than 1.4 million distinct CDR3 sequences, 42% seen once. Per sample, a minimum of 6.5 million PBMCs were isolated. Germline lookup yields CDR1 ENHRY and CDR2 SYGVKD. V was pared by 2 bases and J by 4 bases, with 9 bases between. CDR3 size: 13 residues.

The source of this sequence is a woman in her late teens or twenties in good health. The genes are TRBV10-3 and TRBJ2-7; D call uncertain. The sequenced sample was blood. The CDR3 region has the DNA TGTGCCATCAGTGAGAACCGGTTTTACGAGCAGTACTTC. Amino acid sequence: CAISENRFYEQYF.